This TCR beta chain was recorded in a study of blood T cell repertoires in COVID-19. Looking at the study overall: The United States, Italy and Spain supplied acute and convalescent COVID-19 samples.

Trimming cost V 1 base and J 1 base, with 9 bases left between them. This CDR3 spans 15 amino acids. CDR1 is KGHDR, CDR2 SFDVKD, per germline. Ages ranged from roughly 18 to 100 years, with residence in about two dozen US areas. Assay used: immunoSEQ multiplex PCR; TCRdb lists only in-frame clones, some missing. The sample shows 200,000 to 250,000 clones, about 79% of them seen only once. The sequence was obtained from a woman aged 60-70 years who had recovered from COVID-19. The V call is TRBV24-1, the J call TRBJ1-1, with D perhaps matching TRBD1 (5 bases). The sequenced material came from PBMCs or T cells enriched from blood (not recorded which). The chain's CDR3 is CATSDLRQWNTEAFF. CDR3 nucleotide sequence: TGTGCCACCAGTGATTTACGACAGTGGAACACTGAAGCTTTCTTT.